These T cell receptor beta chains were read from a single sample in a study of blood T cell repertoires in COVID-19. Here immunoSEQ multiplex PCR was the method, and the copy in TCRdb shows in-frame clones only, minus some. The sample holds about 49,000 clones, about 86% seen once. Sequencing was done on a sample of peripheral blood. The receptors originated from an elderly woman with COVID-19, enrolled during active disease. Both conserved end residues are part of each CDR3. The D gene is left open where the match is weak. Expanded clones get a size class; other rows say once, few or many, or leave the size out.

d_gene	j_gene	abundance	v_gene	CDR3aa	CDR3nt
-	TRBJ2-1	-	TRBV21-1	CASQIAGGPSNEQFF	TGTGCCAGCCAAATAGCGGGAGGGCCCTCGAATGAGCAGTTCTTC
-	TRBJ2-5	-	TRBV20-1	CSAIIETQYF	TGCAGTGCTATTATAGAGACCCAGTACTTC
TRBD2	TRBJ2-1	-	TRBV5-8	CASSLGTSGNEQFF	TGTGCCAGCAGCTTGGGGACTAGCGGGAATGAGCAGTTCTTC
-	TRBJ2-1	-	TRBV4-1	CASSQGTAFNEQFF	TGCGCCAGCAGCCAAGGGACAGCCTTTAATGAGCAGTTCTTC
-	TRBJ1-4	-	TRBV19	CASSKQVNEKLFF	TGTGCCAGTAGTAAGCAGGTTAATGAAAAACTGTTTTTT
-	TRBJ2-7	-	TRBV19	CASDHSTDSYEQYF	TGTGCCAGCGACCATTCGACAGACTCCTACGAGCAGTACTTC
-	TRBJ1-2	-	TRBV6-6	CASSDGLSYGYTF	TGTGCCAGCAGTGATGGACTGAGCTATGGCTACACCTTC
-	TRBJ2-3	-	TRBV28	CASSPLGTQYF	TGTGCCAGCAGTCCTTTGGGCACGCAGTATTTT
TRBD1	TRBJ2-7	-	TRBV18	CASSPPTGYEQYF	TGTGCCAGCTCACCACCGACAGGGTACGAGCAGTACTTC
-	TRBJ1-2	many	TRBV19	CASSIDAGDYGYTF	TGTGCCAGTAGTATAGATGCGGGGGACTATGGCTACACCTTC
TRBD2	TRBJ2-2	-	TRBV7-8	CASSPRASGTSGTGELFF	TGTGCCAGCAGCCCGCGAGCCTCCGGGACTAGCGGCACCGGGGAGCTGTTTTTT
-	TRBJ2-2	few	TRBV11-2	CASSPPNTGELFF	TGTGCCAGCAGCCCTCCGAACACCGGGGAGCTGTTTTTT
-	TRBJ2-7	-	TRBV7-9	CASSTQGYEQYF	TGTGCCAGCAGCACACAGGGCTACGAGCAGTACTTC
-	TRBJ2-1	once	TRBV3-1/TRBV3-2	CASSQDIGRGNEQFF	TGTGCCAGCAGCCAAGATATTGGACGGGGGAATGAGCAGTTCTTC
-	TRBJ1-5	-	TRBV6-5	CASSYQTNQPQHF	TGTGCCAGCAGTTACCAGACAAACCAGCCCCAGCATTTT
-	TRBJ1-2	-	TRBV19	CASSISTASYGYTF	TGTGCCAGTAGTATCTCGACAGCTAGTTATGGCTACACCTTC
-	TRBJ2-5	-	TRBV7-8	CASSRTRGQRGETQYF	TGTGCCAGCAGCCGAACCAGGGGCCAACGGGGCGAGACCCAGTACTTC
-	TRBJ2-5	few	TRBV5-4	CASSSPGHRETQYF	TGTGCCAGCAGCTCCCCGGGTCATCGAGAGACCCAGTACTTC
TRBD2	TRBJ2-5	-	TRBV10-3	CAISEGTSGRGETQYF	TGTGCCATCAGTGAGGGGACTAGCGGGAGAGGAGAGACCCAGTACTTC
-	TRBJ1-3	-	TRBV5-1	CASSSQGSGNTIYF	TGCGCCAGCAGCTCCCAGGGATCCGGAAACACCATATATTTT
TRBD2	TRBJ2-7	once	TRBV4-1	CASSQGAGVGYEQYF	TGCGCCAGCAGCCAAGGGGCGGGAGTAGGGTACGAGCAGTACTTC
-	TRBJ1-2	-	TRBV4-1	CASSQGQVGPVGYTF	TGCGCCAGCAGCCAAGGACAGGTCGGACCGGTCGGCTACACCTTC
TRBD1	TRBJ2-6	-	TRBV10-3	CAIGQGALYSGANVLTF	TGTGCCATAGGACAGGGGGCTTTATACTCTGGGGCCAACGTCCTGACTTTC
-	TRBJ2-3	-	TRBV3-1/TRBV3-2	CASSQDVAFNTQYF	TGTGCCAGCAGCCAAGATGTGGCTTTCAATACGCAGTATTTT
TRBD1	TRBJ1-2	-	TRBV29-1	CSVGDSKNYGYTF	TGCAGCGTTGGGGACAGCAAAAACTATGGCTACACCTTC
TRBD2	TRBJ2-5	-	TRBV9	CASSPAGVEAAETQYF	TGTGCCAGCAGTCCAGCGGGAGTCGAGGCGGCAGAGACCCAGTACTTC
TRBD2	TRBJ2-3	once	TRBV7-3	CASRASGRAADTQYF	TGTGCCAGCAGGGCTAGCGGGAGGGCCGCAGATACGCAGTATTTT
-	TRBJ1-1	-	TRBV7-9	CASSFGRAFTEAFF	TGTGCCAGCAGCTTTGGCAGGGCTTTCACTGAAGCTTTCTTT
-	TRBJ2-3	-	TRBV27	CASSLVGAESTDTQYF	TGTGCCAGCAGTTTGGTCGGAGCCGAAAGCACAGATACGCAGTATTTT
-	TRBJ2-2	-	TRBV30	CAWSKLAEELFF	TGTGCCTGGAGCAAGCTAGCCGAGGAGCTGTTTTTT
-	TRBJ2-5	-	TRBV10-3	CAISERTQETQYF	TGTGCCATCAGTGAGAGGACTCAAGAGACCCAGTACTTC
-	TRBJ1-3	medium-sized	TRBV9	CASSRGGNSGNTIYF	TGTGCCAGCAGCAGAGGCGGGAACTCTGGAAACACCATATATTTT
-	TRBJ2-5	-	TRBV27	CASSLGRGETQYF	TGTGCCAGCAGTTTGGGGCGGGGCGAGACCCAGTACTTC
TRBD2	TRBJ2-1	once	TRBV5-1	CASTREGGTYNEQFF	TGCGCCAGCACCAGGGAGGGAGGAACCTACAATGAGCAGTTCTTC
-	TRBJ1-2	-	TRBV28	CASSSLTSGRFLEYGYTF	TGTGCCAGCAGTTCCCTGACTAGCGGGAGATTTCTAGAGTATGGCTACACCTTC
-	TRBJ2-7	-	TRBV30	CAWRILGSVYEQYF	TGTGCCTGGAGGATTCTCGGGAGTGTCTACGAGCAGTACTTC
TRBD2	TRBJ2-5	-	TRBV20-1	CSASSGANQETQYF	TGCAGTGCTAGTAGCGGGGCTAACCAAGAGACCCAGTACTTC
-	TRBJ1-6	-	TRBV5-8	CASSLGRVRDSPLHF	TGTGCCAGCAGCTTGGGTCGGGTGCGGGATTCACCCCTCCACTTT
-	TRBJ1-1	-	TRBV18	CASSPGQNTEAFF	TGTGCCAGCTCACCTGGACAGAACACTGAAGCTTTCTTT
TRBD1	TRBJ1-4	-	TRBV19	CASSTGDEKLFF	TGTGCCAGTTCGACAGGGGATGAAAAACTGTTTTTT
-	TRBJ2-1	-	TRBV3-1/TRBV3-2	CASSHVGHLGNEQFF	TGTGCCAGCAGCCACGTTGGACATCTTGGGAATGAGCAGTTCTTC
TRBD1	TRBJ1-1	-	TRBV6-6	CASCQDRATEAFF	TGTGCCAGCTGTCAGGACAGGGCCACTGAAGCTTTCTTT
-	TRBJ2-6	-	TRBV28	CANSPGGANVLTF	TGTGCCAACTCCCCCGGGGGGGCCAACGTCCTGACTTTC
TRBD1	TRBJ2-5	-	TRBV3-1/TRBV3-2	CASSARRAPGQAQETQYF	TGTGCCAGCAGCGCTAGGAGAGCGCCGGGACAGGCTCAAGAGACCCAGTACTTC
TRBD2	TRBJ2-7	-	TRBV9	CASSVGVAGTWQYF	TGTGCCAGCAGCGTAGGAGTAGCGGGAACCTGGCAGTACTTC
-	TRBJ2-1	-	TRBV3-1/TRBV3-2	CASSRVATTNEQFF	TGTGCCAGCAGCCGTGTAGCTACTACCAATGAGCAGTTCTTC
TRBD1	TRBJ1-1	-	TRBV28	CASSLRQGVGNTEAFF	TGTGCCAGCAGTTTGCGACAGGGGGTCGGGAACACTGAAGCTTTCTTT
TRBD2	TRBJ2-3	-	TRBV30	CAWTGLAGVLDTQYF	TGTGCCTGGACGGGACTAGCGGGAGTTCTAGATACGCAGTATTTT
-	TRBJ2-6	-	TRBV24-1	CATSDPLKSILNSGANVLTF	TGTGCCACCAGTGACCCCCTTAAGAGTATACTGAACTCTGGGGCCAACGTCCTGACTTTC
TRBD1	TRBJ2-3	-	TRBV5-1	CASSSQGADTDTQYF	TGCGCCAGCAGCTCTCAGGGGGCCGACACAGATACGCAGTATTTT